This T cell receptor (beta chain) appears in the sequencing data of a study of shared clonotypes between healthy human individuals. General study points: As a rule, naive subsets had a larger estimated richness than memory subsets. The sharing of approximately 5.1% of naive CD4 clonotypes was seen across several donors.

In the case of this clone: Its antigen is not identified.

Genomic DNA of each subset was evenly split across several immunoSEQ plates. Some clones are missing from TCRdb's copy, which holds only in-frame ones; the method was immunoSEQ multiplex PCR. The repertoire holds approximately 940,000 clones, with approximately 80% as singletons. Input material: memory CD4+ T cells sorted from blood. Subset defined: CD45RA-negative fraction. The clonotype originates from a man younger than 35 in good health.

The CDR3 DNA reads TGTGCCTGGAGTAGGGCGGGATATGCCGAGCAGTACTTC. Residues: CAWSRAGYAEQYF. The chain joins TRBV30 to TRBJ2-7, with D perhaps matching TRBD2 (6 bases). Trimming removed 2 bases from V and 6 bases from J, with 14 bases in between. CDR3 size: 13 residues. CDR1 and CDR2 from the germline V gene are GTSNPN and SVGIG (reference sequence).